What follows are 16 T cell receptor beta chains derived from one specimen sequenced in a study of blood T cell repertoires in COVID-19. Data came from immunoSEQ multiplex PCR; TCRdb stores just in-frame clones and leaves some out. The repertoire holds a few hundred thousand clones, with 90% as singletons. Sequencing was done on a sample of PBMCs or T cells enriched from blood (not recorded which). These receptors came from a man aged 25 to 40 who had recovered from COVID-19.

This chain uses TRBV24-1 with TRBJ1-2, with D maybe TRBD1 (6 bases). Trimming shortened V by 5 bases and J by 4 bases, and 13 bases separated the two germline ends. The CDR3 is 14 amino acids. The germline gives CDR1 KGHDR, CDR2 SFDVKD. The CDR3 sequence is CATSVGAKLYGYTF. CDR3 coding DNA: TGTGCCACCAGTGTGGGGGCAAAACTCTATGGCTACACCTTC.

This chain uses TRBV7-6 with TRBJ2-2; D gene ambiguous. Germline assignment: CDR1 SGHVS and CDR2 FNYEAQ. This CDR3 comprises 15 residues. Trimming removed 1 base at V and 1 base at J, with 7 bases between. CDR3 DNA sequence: TGTGCCAGCAGCTTAGGTTCAGTGAACACCGGGGAGCTGTTTTTT. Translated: CASSLGSVNTGELFF.

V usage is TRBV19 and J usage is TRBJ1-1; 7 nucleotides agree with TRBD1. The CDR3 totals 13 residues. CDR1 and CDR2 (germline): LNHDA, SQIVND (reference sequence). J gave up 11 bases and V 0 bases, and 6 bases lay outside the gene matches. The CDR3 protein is CASSIDSTGKAFF. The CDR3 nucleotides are TGTGCCAGTAGTATAGATTCGACAGGGAAGGCTTTCTTT.

The CDR3 sequence: CASSSRSGGTYNYGYTF. The CDR3 region has the DNA TGTGCCAGCAGCTCCCGATCCGGGGGGACTTATAACTATGGCTACACCTTC. This chain links TRBV7-2 with TRBJ1-2, with a tentative D call TRBD1 (5 bases). Germline V gives CDR1 SGHTA, CDR2 FQGNSA. This CDR3 spans 17 amino acids. V shed 4 bases and J shed 1 base, with 19 bases lying between them.

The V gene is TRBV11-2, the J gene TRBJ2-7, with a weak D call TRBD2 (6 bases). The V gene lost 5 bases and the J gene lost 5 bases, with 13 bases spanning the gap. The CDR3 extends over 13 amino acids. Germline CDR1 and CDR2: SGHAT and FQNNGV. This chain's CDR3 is CASSLGLANEQYF. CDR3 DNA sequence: TGTGCCAGCAGCCTAGGGCTAGCGAACGAGCAGTACTTC.

The DNA of the CDR3 is TGCGCCAGCAGCCAAGTTATTTACTTAGCGACAGATACGCAGTATTTT. As protein: CASSQVIYLATDTQYF. The chain recombines TRBV4-3 with TRBJ2-3; TRBD2 might be the D (5 bases). Between the trimmed V and J ends, which lost 1 base and 3 bases, there was a span of 14 bases. The CDR3 has 16 amino acids. The germline CDR1 and CDR2 sequences are LGHNA and YSLEER.

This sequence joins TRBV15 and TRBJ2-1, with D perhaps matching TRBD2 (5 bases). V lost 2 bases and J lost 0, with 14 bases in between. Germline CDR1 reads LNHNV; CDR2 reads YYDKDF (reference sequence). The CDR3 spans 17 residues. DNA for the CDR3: TGTGCCACCAGCAGAACTAGAGGAACAAGCTCCTACAATGAGCAGTTCTTC. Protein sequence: CATSRTRGTSSYNEQFF.

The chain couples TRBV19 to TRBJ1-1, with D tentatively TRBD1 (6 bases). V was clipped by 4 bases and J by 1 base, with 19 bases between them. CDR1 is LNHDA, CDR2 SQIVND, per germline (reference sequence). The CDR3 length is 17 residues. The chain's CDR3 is CASSKTRGIVGNTEAFF. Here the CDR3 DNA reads TGTGCCAGTAGTAAGACCAGGGGTATCGTTGGGAACACTGAAGCTTTCTTT.

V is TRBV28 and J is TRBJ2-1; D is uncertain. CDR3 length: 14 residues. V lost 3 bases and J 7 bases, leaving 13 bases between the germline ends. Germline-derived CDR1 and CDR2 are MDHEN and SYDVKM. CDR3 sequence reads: CASSFISASNEQFF. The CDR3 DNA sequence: TGTGCCAGCAGTTTTATAAGCGCCAGTAATGAGCAGTTCTTC.

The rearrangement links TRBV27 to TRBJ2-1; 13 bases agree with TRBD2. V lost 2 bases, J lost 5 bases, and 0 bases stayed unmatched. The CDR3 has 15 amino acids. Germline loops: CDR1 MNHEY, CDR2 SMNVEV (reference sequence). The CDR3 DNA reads TGTGCCAGCAGTTTAACTAGCGGGAGGGACAATGAGCAGTTCTTC. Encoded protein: CASSLTSGRDNEQFF.

CDR3 DNA sequence: TGTGCCAGCAGCCAAGAGGACAGGGTCTACACCGGGGAGCTGTTTTTT. Translation gives CASSQEDRVYTGELFF. The chain uses TRBV3-1 (or the pseudogene TRBV3-2) and TRBJ2-2; the match to TRBD1 covers 8 bases. The ends lost 0 bases at V and 3 bases at J; junction bases unmatched: 3. This CDR3 is built from 16 residues. Germline loops: CDR1 LGHDT, CDR2 YNNKEL (reference sequence).

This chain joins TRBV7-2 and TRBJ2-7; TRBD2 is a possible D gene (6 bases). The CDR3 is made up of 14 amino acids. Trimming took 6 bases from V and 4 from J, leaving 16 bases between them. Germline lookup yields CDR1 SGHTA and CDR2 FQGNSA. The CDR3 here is CASRPQGGGYEQYF. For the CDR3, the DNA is TGTGCCAGCAGACCCCAGGGAGGAGGATACGAGCAGTACTTC.

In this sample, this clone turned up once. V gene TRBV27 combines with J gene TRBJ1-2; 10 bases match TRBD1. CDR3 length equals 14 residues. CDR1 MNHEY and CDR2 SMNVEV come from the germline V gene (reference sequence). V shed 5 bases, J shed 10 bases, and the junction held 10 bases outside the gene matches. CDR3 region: CASSPDRGLLDYTF. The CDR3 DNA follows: TGTGCCAGCAGTCCCGACAGGGGGCTACTAGACTACACCTTC.

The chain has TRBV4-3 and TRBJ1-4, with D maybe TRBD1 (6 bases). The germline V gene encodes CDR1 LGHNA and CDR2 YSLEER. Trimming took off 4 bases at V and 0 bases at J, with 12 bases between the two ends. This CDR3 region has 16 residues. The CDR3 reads CASSLVRTATNEKLFF. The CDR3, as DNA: TGCGCCAGCAGCCTAGTCCGGACAGCAACTAATGAAAAACTGTTTTTT.

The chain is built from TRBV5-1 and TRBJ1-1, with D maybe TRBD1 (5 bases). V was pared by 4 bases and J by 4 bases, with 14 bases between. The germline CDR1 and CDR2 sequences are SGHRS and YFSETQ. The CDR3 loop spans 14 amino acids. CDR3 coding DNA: TGCGCCAGCAGCCCTACATGGGGGGGCACTGAAGCTTTCTTT. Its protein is CASSPTWGGTEAFF.

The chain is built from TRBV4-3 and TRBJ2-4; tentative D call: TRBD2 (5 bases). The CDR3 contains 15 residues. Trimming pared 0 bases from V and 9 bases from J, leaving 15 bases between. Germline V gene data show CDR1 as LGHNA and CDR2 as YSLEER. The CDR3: CASSQDGLAGGIQYF. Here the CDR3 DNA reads TGCGCCAGCAGCCAAGATGGGCTAGCCGGAGGCATTCAGTACTTC.